The rows below give T cell receptor beta chains drawn from one sample of a study of blood T cell repertoires in COVID-19. Assay used: immunoSEQ multiplex PCR; TCRdb lists only in-frame clones, some missing. The table lists 150,000 to 200,000 clones, approximately 79% of them singletons. Sequencing was performed on peripheral blood. The receptor source for this set is a man aged 60-69 years with active or convalescent COVID-19. Each CDR3 is given with its conserved first and last residue. D genes are given only for firm matches. Where a row states a size, it is once, few, many or the class of an expanded clone; other rows omit it.

d_gene: TRBD2
j_gene: TRBJ2-1
abundance: .
v_gene: TRBV28
CDR3nt: TGTGCCAGCAGTTTAAGCGGGAGGGTCAATGAGCAGTTCTTC
CDR3aa: CASSLSGRVNEQFF

d_gene: TRBD2
j_gene: TRBJ2-5
abundance: .
v_gene: TRBV5-6
CDR3nt: TGTGCCAGCAGCTTGGACGCGGGCGGGGGGGAGACCCAGTACTTC
CDR3aa: CASSLDAGGGETQYF

d_gene: TRBD2
j_gene: TRBJ2-5
abundance: .
v_gene: TRBV14
CDR3nt: TGTGCCAGCAGCCAGAAGGATAGCGGGCCGAGGAAAGAGACCCAGTACTTC
CDR3aa: CASSQKDSGPRKETQYF

d_gene: .
j_gene: TRBJ1-1
abundance: few
v_gene: TRBV27
CDR3nt: TGTGCCAGCAGTTCACTGACAGCGAACACTGAAGCTTTCTTT
CDR3aa: CASSSLTANTEAFF

d_gene: TRBD2
j_gene: TRBJ2-7
abundance: few
v_gene: TRBV5-1
CDR3nt: TGCGCCAGCAGCTTGGGGCCCAGCGGGAGAGGCTCCTACGAGCAGTACTTC
CDR3aa: CASSLGPSGRGSYEQYF

d_gene: TRBD2
j_gene: TRBJ2-5
abundance: .
v_gene: TRBV29-1
CDR3nt: TGCAGCGCCAACGGGGGGACTAGCGGGAGGGCAGAGACCCAGTACTTC
CDR3aa: CSANGGTSGRAETQYF

d_gene: .
j_gene: TRBJ2-7
abundance: .
v_gene: TRBV28
CDR3nt: TGTGCCAGCAGAGCAGGGGGGTTCAGCTCCTACGAGCAGTACTTC
CDR3aa: CASRAGGFSSYEQYF

d_gene: .
j_gene: TRBJ2-2
abundance: .
v_gene: TRBV4-3
CDR3nt: TGCGCCAGCAGCCAAGAAGAGGCCGGGGAGCTGTTTTTT
CDR3aa: CASSQEEAGELFF

d_gene: .
j_gene: TRBJ2-1
abundance: few
v_gene: TRBV5-4
CDR3nt: TGTGCCAGCAGCTCGAGACAGACTAGATCCAATGAGCAGTTCTTC
CDR3aa: CASSSRQTRSNEQFF

d_gene: TRBD1
j_gene: TRBJ2-1
abundance: .
v_gene: TRBV27
CDR3nt: TGTGCCAGCAGTTTATTTCAGGGACAGGCCTACAATGAGCAGTTCTTC
CDR3aa: CASSLFQGQAYNEQFF

d_gene: .
j_gene: TRBJ1-3
abundance: .
v_gene: TRBV7-9
CDR3nt: TGTGCCAGCAGCTTAGAGGGGGTCGCCGGAAACACCATATATTTT
CDR3aa: CASSLEGVAGNTIYF

d_gene: TRBD1
j_gene: TRBJ2-5
abundance: .
v_gene: TRBV11-1
CDR3nt: TGTGCCAGCAGCTTAGACAGGGGTGTAGAGACCCAGTACTTC
CDR3aa: CASSLDRGVETQYF

d_gene: TRBD2
j_gene: TRBJ2-1
abundance: .
v_gene: TRBV7-3
CDR3nt: TGTGCCACGGGGACTAGCGGGAGCGATGAGCAGTTCTTC
CDR3aa: CATGTSGSDEQFF

d_gene: .
j_gene: TRBJ1-5
abundance: .
v_gene: TRBV4-3
CDR3nt: TGCGCCAGCAGCCAAGATTATTTCGGGGGGGCCCCGGTGGGTTTACAGCCCCAGCATTTT
CDR3aa: CASSQDYFGGAPVGLQPQHF

d_gene: TRBD2
j_gene: TRBJ2-1
abundance: .
v_gene: TRBV7-9
CDR3nt: TGTGCCAGCAGCTTAGCCCACGCGGGAGGGCCGAACAATGAGCAGTTCTTC
CDR3aa: CASSLAHAGGPNNEQFF

d_gene: .
j_gene: TRBJ2-7
abundance: .
v_gene: TRBV28
CDR3nt: TGTGCCACCTCGACAGCGGCAGGGGTCAGCTACGAGCAGTACTTC
CDR3aa: CATSTAAGVSYEQYF